The 21 T cell receptor beta chains below were found in one sample sequenced in a study of OX40 agonist ivuxolimab in advanced cancers. Sequencing was performed with immunoSEQ multiplex PCR; in TCRdb, only in-frame clones are kept and a portion is missing. The sample lists approximately 87,000 clones, about 90% seen once, with around 4.1% in the top ten. Sequencing was performed on CD4+ or CD8+ T cells sorted from blood, taken in a trial of the OX40 agonist ivuxolimab. The receptors were sampled from an adult with an advanced solid tumor such as melanoma, head and neck, liver or kidney cancer.

The chain is built from TRBV7-2 and TRBJ1-5, with D hard to call. This CDR3 contains 12 residues. V was pared by 1 base and J by 6 bases, with 4 bases between. Looked up from germline, CDR1 is SGHTA and CDR2 is FQGNSA. The CDR3 sequence is CASSLDTQPQHF. CDR3 DNA sequence: TGTGCCAGCAGCTTAGATACTCAGCCCCAGCATTTT.

The rearrangement uses TRBV7-2 and TRBJ2-1; D call uncertain. The CDR3 is made up of 12 amino acids. V gave up 6 bases and J gave up 8 bases, with 11 bases separating them. CDR1 and CDR2 from the germline V gene are SGHTA and FQGNSA. The CDR3 DNA sequence: TGTGCCAGCAGGGCTAGTGGAGATGAGCAGTTCTTC. Translating it yields CASRASGDEQFF.

The chain carries TRBV27 and TRBJ1-4, with D hard to call. This CDR3 has 14 amino acids. Germline lookup yields CDR1 MNHEY and CDR2 SMNVEV (reference sequence). V was clipped by 3 bases and J by 7 bases, with 12 bases between them. The CDR3: CASSFSANFEKLFF. The CDR3 nucleotides read TGTGCCAGCAGTTTTTCGGCAAATTTTGAAAAACTGTTTTTT.

This clone showed up just a few times. The chain joins TRBV5-1 to TRBJ1-3; 9 bases are a match to TRBD1. V shed 5 bases and J 3 bases; nucleotides not matched to a gene: 9. The CDR3 is 16 residues long. Germline V CDR1 and CDR2: SGHRS, YFSETQ. The chain's CDR3 is CASSPTGGFFGNTIYF. The CDR3 region has the DNA TGCGCCAGCAGTCCAACAGGGGGCTTTTTTGGAAACACCATATATTTT.

On this clone: Other DNA variants within this sample encode the same CDR3. The rearrangement uses TRBV28 and TRBJ1-4; 7 bases match TRBD1. The CDR3 is 15 amino acids. After removal of 5 bases from V and 3 bases from J, the junction contained 6 bases not matched to a gene. The germline CDR1 and CDR2 sequences are MDHEN and SYDVKM. CDR3: CASSLPGTANEKLFF. The CDR3 bases are TGTGCCAGCAGTCTACCTGGGACAGCTAATGAAAAACTGTTTTTT.

The chain links TRBV19 to TRBJ2-7, with 8 bases matching TRBD1. V trimming: 9 bases; J trimming: 0 bases; junction bases outside the gene matches: 10. CDR1 and CDR2 from the germline V gene are LNHDA and SQIVND (reference sequence). This CDR3 comprises 15 residues. CDR3 loop: CASTTGDRSSYEQYF. CDR3 DNA: TGTGCCAGCACAACGGGGGACAGGAGCTCCTACGAGCAGTACTTC.

DNA for the CDR3: TGTGCCAGCAGTTCCAGGGAGGTTAGGAATGAAAAACTGTTTTTT. This sequence encodes CASSSREVRNEKLFF. V is TRBV27 and J is TRBJ1-4; tentative D call: TRBD1 (5 bases). Per the germline V gene, CDR1 is MNHEY and CDR2 is SMNVEV (reference sequence). V lost 4 bases and J lost 5, with 14 bases in between. CDR3 length equals 15 residues.

The chain couples TRBV9 to TRBJ1-2; TRBD1 might be the D (6 bases). Germline CDR1 SGDLS, CDR2 YYNGEE. The CDR3 runs 14 residues. Deletions cut 0 bases from V and 2 bases from J, with 8 bases between. As DNA, the CDR3 is TGTGCCAGCAGCGTAGGAGGACAGAACTATGGCTACACCTTC. This translates into CASSVGGQNYGYTF.

V and J are TRBV23-1 and TRBJ2-7; 8 nucleotides line up with TRBD1. TRBV23-1 is assigned to the ORF class and has an uncertain function. The CDR3 contains 13 residues. V gave up 2 bases and J gave up 4 bases; unmatched junction bases: 1. The CDR3 here is CASSQRQGYEQYF. The CDR3 nucleotides are TGCGCCAGCAGTCAAAGACAGGGGTACGAGCAGTACTTC.

The chain uses TRBV6-5 and TRBJ2-7; D uncertain. The germline V gene has CDR1 MNHEY and CDR2 SVGAGI. Trimming took 8 bases from V and 4 from J, leaving 15 bases between them. CDR3 size: 13 residues. The CDR3 region is CASCAGVGYEQYF. The CDR3 region has the DNA TGTGCCAGCTGTGCTGGAGTGGGTTACGAGCAGTACTTC.

The J gene is TRBJ2-5, the V gene TRBV7-8, with unresolved D. The V gene lost 2 bases and the J gene lost 4 bases, with 8 bases spanning the gap. The CDR3 length is 13 residues. Germline CDR1 is SGHVS and CDR2 is FQNEAQ. CDR3 residues: CASSLIRSETQYF. The CDR3 DNA follows: TGTGCCAGCAGCTTAATTAGATCAGAGACCCAGTACTTC.

The V call is TRBV19, the J call TRBJ1-3; D not resolved. Germline loops: CDR1 LNHDA, CDR2 SQIVND (reference sequence). This CDR3 has 14 amino acids. V gave up 6 bases and J gave up 0 bases, with 9 bases separating them. As DNA, the CDR3 is TGTGCCAGTAGCCGCGGACTCTCTGGAAACACCATATATTTT. Translated: CASSRGLSGNTIYF.

The rearrangement links TRBV29-1 to TRBJ2-1; no clear D gene. Germline V gives CDR1 SQVTM, CDR2 ANQGSEA. Trimming removed 3 bases from V and 7 bases from J, with 13 bases in between. The CDR3 is 13 amino acids. The CDR3 DNA sequence: TGCAGCGTTGAGGGTTTTTCAGTTAATGAGCAGTTCTTC. Translated: CSVEGFSVNEQFF.

This chain joins TRBV6-1 and TRBJ1-1, with a possible D match to TRBD1 (5 bases). Per germline, CDR1 MNHNS and CDR2 SASEGT. Trimming shortened V by 6 bases and J by 5 bases, and 13 bases separated the two germline ends. This CDR3 region has 13 residues. The CDR3 region has the DNA TGTGCCAGCAGGCTTGTTGGGGGGACTGAAGCTTTCTTT. It is translated as CASRLVGGTEAFF.

The rearrangement uses TRBV7-2 and TRBJ1-2; TRBD1 matches at 7 bases. The CDR3 contains 16 residues. Losses at the gene ends were 1 base for V and 4 bases for J; bases not matched to a gene: 9. Germline loops: CDR1 SGHTA, CDR2 FQGNSA. In DNA form, the CDR3 reads TGTGCCAGCAGCTTAGGAGCACAGGGGCGGACCTATGGCTACACCTTC. It is translated as CASSLGAQGRTYGYTF.

The rearrangement joins TRBV21-1 to TRBJ1-2; whether TRBD1, the table's D call, matches the DNA was not checked. TRBV21-1 is noted as a pseudogene. The CDR3 has 12 amino acids. The DNA for the CDR3 is TGTGCCAGCAGCCCTCCAGGGCGGGGCTACACCTTC. The encoded protein is CASSPPGRGYTF.

This clone was recorded a few times. The V call is TRBV7-2, the J call TRBJ2-2, with 12 bases matching TRBD2. In germline, CDR1 is SGHTA, CDR2 FQGNSA. The junction had 2 bases not matched to a gene; V was cut back by 5 bases and J by 4 bases. This CDR3 is built from 15 residues. DNA for the CDR3: TGTGCCAGCAGCCTGGGACTAGCGGGCACCGGGGAGCTGTTTTTT. It yields the protein CASSLGLAGTGELFF.

The rearrangement uses TRBV6-1 and TRBJ1-2; TRBD1 agrees at 7 bases. The CDR3 extends over 14 amino acids. The J segment lost 5 bases and the V segment lost 6 bases, leaving 9 bases of the junction unmatched. Germline V gene sequence: CDR1 MNHNS, CDR2 SASEGT. The DNA for the CDR3 is TGTGCCAGCAGGCCTGGACAGGTCGGTTATGGCTACACCTTC. This translates into CASRPGQVGYGYTF.

This chain joins TRBV19 and TRBJ2-7, with 11 bases fitting TRBD1. This CDR3 has 15 amino acids. Per germline, CDR1 LNHDA and CDR2 SQIVND (reference sequence). Unmatched junction bases numbered 1, after V lost 0 bases and J lost 3 bases. The CDR3 loop is CASSIEGQGDYEQYF. CDR3 coding DNA: TGTGCCAGTAGTATAGAGGGACAGGGGGACTACGAGCAGTACTTC.

This chain connects TRBV28 to TRBJ2-7; D is uncertain. The V and J ends lost 1 base and 4 bases respectively, with 14 bases between them. The CDR3 spans 15 residues. Germline V gene data show CDR1 as MDHEN and CDR2 as SYDVKM. The CDR3 DNA sequence: TGTGCCAGCAGTTTATCCGATCGAACAGCTTACGAGCAGTACTTC. This codes for CASSLSDRTAYEQYF.

This clone showed up just once. The V call is TRBV5-1, the J call TRBJ2-7, with TRBD2 as a possible D gene (6 bases). Germline CDR1 SGHRS, CDR2 YFSETQ. Trimming took 0 bases from V and 6 from J, leaving 16 bases between them. The CDR3 length is 15 residues. For the CDR3, the DNA is TGCGCCAGCAGCTTGGGTGCGGGATCTGGTTCCGAGCAGTACTTC. As protein: CASSLGAGSGSEQYF.